This T cell receptor (beta chain) was sequenced for a study of STAT5B mutations in CD4+ large granular lymphocyte leukemia. Per the original data handling: A clonotype over 5% of the repertoire counted as a possible leukemic clone, some 62 overall. Profiled with immunoSEQ multiplex PCR; TCRdb holds only in-frame clones, not every one. V and J calls and clone size come straight from that table; D and trimming were deduced from the DNA. The data hold some 4,900 clones, with around 90% observed a single time. A remark on this clone: As yet, its antigen is unknown.

CDR3 length: 16 residues. V was pared by 2 bases and J by 6 bases, with 17 bases between. From germline, CDR1 is SGHVS and CDR2 FQNEAQ. Study-wide results and caveats: Without putative leukemic clones, patient CD4-sorted repertoires remained more clonal than healthy CD4+ repertoires. Patient cell sources varied; several CD4-sorted samples entered the clonality comparison. 8/27 top patient clones versus 2/35 control clones were TRBV06-family.

The V and J genes are TRBV7-8 and TRBJ2-1; D is perhaps TRBD2 (6 bases). Sample: PBMCs. The sequence came from a middle-aged man with CD4+ T-cell large granular lymphocyte leukemia. The CDR3: CASSLIGSAGINEQFF. The CDR3 DNA is TGTGCCAGCAGCTTAATTGGGTCGGCGGGGATCAATGAGCAGTTCTTC.